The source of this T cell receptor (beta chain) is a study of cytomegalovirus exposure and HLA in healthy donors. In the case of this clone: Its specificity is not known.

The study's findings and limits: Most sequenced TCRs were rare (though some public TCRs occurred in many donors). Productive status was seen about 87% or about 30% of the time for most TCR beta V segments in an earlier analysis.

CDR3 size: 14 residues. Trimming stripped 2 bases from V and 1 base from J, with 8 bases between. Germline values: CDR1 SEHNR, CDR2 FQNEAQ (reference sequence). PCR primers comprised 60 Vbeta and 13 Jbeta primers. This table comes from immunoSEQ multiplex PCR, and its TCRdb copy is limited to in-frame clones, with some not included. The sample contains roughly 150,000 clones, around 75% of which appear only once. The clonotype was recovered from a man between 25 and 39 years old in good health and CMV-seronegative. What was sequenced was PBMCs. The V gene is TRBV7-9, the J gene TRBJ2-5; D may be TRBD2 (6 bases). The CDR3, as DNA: TGTGCCAGCAGCTTATCGGGACTCCAAGAGACCCAGTACTTC. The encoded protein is CASSLSGLQETQYF.